Presented here are 15 T cell receptor beta chains from one specimen sequenced in a study of cytomegalovirus exposure and HLA in healthy donors. 60 Vbeta and 13 Jbeta primers were used in PCR. This table comes from immunoSEQ multiplex PCR, and its TCRdb copy is limited to in-frame clones, with some not included. The data contain fewer than 130,000 clones, about 70% of them singletons. Source material: PBMCs. The source of these receptors is a man between 50 and 59 years old in good health and CMV-seropositive.

The chain combines TRBV29-1 with TRBJ1-2, with TRBD1 identical over 7 bases. CDR3 length equals 16 residues. Germline assignment: CDR1 SQVTM and CDR2 ANQGSEA. V lost 6 bases, J lost 1 base, and 14 bases stayed unmatched. The CDR3 protein is CSVPAQGTVINYGYTF. DNA of the CDR3: TGCAGCGTGCCCGCCCAAGGGACAGTAATTAACTATGGCTACACCTTC.

V gene TRBV18 combines with J gene TRBJ1-2; weak D call: TRBD1 (5 bases). This CDR3 comprises 13 residues. The germline gives CDR1 KGHSH, CDR2 LQKENI. V was trimmed by 1 base and J by 8 bases, leaving 11 bases between them. CDR3 DNA: TGTGCCAGCTCACCACAGGACATCGGGGGCTACACCTTC. Residues: CASSPQDIGGYTF.

V and J are TRBV5-1 and TRBJ1-5; D is unclear. CDR3 length equals 15 residues. The germline gives CDR1 SGHRS, CDR2 YFSETQ. The ends were cut back, 0 bases at V and 7 bases at J, with 14 bases in the middle. This CDR3 reads CASSLEGFVEQPQHF. In nucleotides, the CDR3 is TGCGCCAGCAGCTTGGAAGGTTTCGTGGAGCAGCCCCAGCATTTT.

V and J are TRBV7-3 and TRBJ1-2; 7 bases align to TRBD1. This CDR3 spans 13 amino acids. The V and J ends lost 5 bases and 7 bases, in that order; junction bases with no gene match: 7. Germline V gene sequence: CDR1 SGHTA, CDR2 FQGTGA. Here the CDR3 reads CASSPGQDTGYTF. The CDR3 DNA follows: TGTGCCAGCAGCCCCGGACAGGACACTGGCTACACCTTC.

The chain uses TRBV18 and TRBJ1-5; D call uncertain. Trimming shortened V by 3 bases and J by 0 bases, and 12 bases separated the two germline ends. This CDR3 comprises 16 residues. Germline CDR1 is KGHSH and CDR2 is LQKENI. CDR3 nucleotide sequence: TGTGCCAGCTCACCCTCGAGCCCTAATAGCAATCAGCCCCAGCATTTT. Translating gives CASSPSSPNSNQPQHF.

V usage is TRBV5-6 and J usage is TRBJ2-2; possibly TRBD1 for D (5 bases). This CDR3 has 14 amino acids. V gave up 2 bases and J gave up 3 bases, with 8 bases separating them. Germline lookup yields CDR1 SGHDT and CDR2 YYEEEE. CDR3 sequence reads: CASSFQGYTGELFF. In DNA form, the CDR3 reads TGTGCCAGCAGCTTCCAGGGATACACCGGGGAGCTGTTTTTT.

The chain is built from TRBV19 and TRBJ2-1; D perhaps matches TRBD2 (6 bases). CDR3 length: 16 amino acids. Trimming took off 8 bases at V and 2 bases at J, with 19 bases between the two ends. From germline, CDR1 is LNHDA and CDR2 SQIVND (reference sequence). The CDR3 DNA reads as TGTGCCAGTGGGCGGGAAGGGGAGACCACCTACAATGAGCAGTTCTTC. This encodes CASGREGETTYNEQFF.

This rearrangement joins TRBV5-4 to TRBJ1-2; D not certain. The length of the CDR3 is 12 residues. V lost 0 bases and J 5 bases, leaving 5 bases between the germline ends. Germline lookup yields CDR1 SGHNT and CDR2 YYREEE (reference sequence). CDR3 nucleotide sequence: TGTGCCAGCAGCTTGGCGGGATATGGCTACACCTTC. It specifies CASSLAGYGYTF.

This clone was seen only a few times. This rearrangement joins TRBV11-2 to TRBJ2-7; 7 nucleotides agree with TRBD2. The CDR3 extends over 17 amino acids. With 1 base clipped from V and 2 bases from J, the junction kept 11 bases outside the gene matches. Germline lookup yields CDR1 SGHAT and CDR2 FQNNGV. In nucleotides, the CDR3 is TGTGCCAGCAGCTTAGGCCTAGGGCTAGCGGCCACCTACGAGCAGTACTTC. Its translation is CASSLGLGLAATYEQYF.

The chain has TRBV5-4 and TRBJ2-5; D remains ambiguous. CDR3 length: 13 amino acids. Germline V CDR1 and CDR2: SGHNT, YYREEE (reference sequence). Trimming cost V 4 bases and J 5 bases, with 12 bases left between them. CDR3 amino acids: CASSPGLAETQYF. Here the CDR3 DNA reads TGTGCCAGCAGCCCCGGGTTGGCGGAGACCCAGTACTTC.

The chain carries TRBV5-5 and TRBJ2-3; D unresolved. Deletions cut 2 bases from V and 3 bases from J, with 7 bases between. Germline CDR1 is SGHKS and CDR2 is YYEKEE (reference sequence). This CDR3 has 13 residues. Here the CDR3 DNA reads TGTGCCAGCAGCTTTGAGACTACAGATACGCAGTATTTT. Amino acid sequence: CASSFETTDTQYF. Combining the CDR3 with reference TRBV5-5 and TRBJ2-3 gives the whole variable domain DAGVTQSPTHLIKTRGQQVTLRCSPISGHKSVSWYQQVLGQGPQFIFQYYEKEERGRGNFPDRFSARQFPNYSSELNVNALLLGDSALYLCASSFETTDTQYFGPGTRLTVL.

V and J are TRBV9 and TRBJ2-5, with 9 bases that match TRBD1. The CDR3 totals 14 residues. V lost 6 bases to trimming and J lost 4 bases; unmatched junction nucleotides: 7. CDR1 is SGDLS, CDR2 YYNGEE, per germline. The CDR3 sequence: CASTLDRGTETQYF. CDR3 nucleotide sequence: TGTGCCAGCACCTTGGACAGGGGAACAGAGACCCAGTACTTC.

This clone was seen more than once but under ten times. The chain uses TRBV2 and TRBJ1-2; D is perhaps TRBD1 (5 bases). The CDR3 has 11 residues. The V end was cut by 7 bases, the J end by 6 bases, with 9 bases between. The germline CDR1 and CDR2 sequences are SNHLY and FYNNEI. This chain's CDR3 is CASTLRDGYTF. CDR3 DNA sequence: TGTGCCAGCACCCTCAGGGATGGCTACACCTTC.

The chain carries TRBV7-2 and TRBJ2-4; perhaps TRBD2 as D (5 bases). Between the trimmed V and J ends, which lost 1 base and 9 bases, there was a span of 10 bases. This CDR3 comprises 13 residues. Germline CDR1 SGHTA, CDR2 FQGNSA. CDR3 coding DNA: TGTGCCAGCAGCTTAGGAGGGTCGGGCATTCAGTACTTC. Translated, it gives CASSLGGSGIQYF.

This clone was recorded only once. This chain's CDR3 is CASSPLVTGELFF. The CDR3 region has the DNA TGTGCCAGCAGCCCCCTCGTGACCGGGGAGCTGTTTTTT. The chain links TRBV7-3 to TRBJ2-2, with no clear D. The CDR3 extends over 13 amino acids. Per the germline V gene, CDR1 is SGHTA and CDR2 is FQGTGA. V lost 5 bases and J 5 bases, leaving 9 bases between the germline ends.